This T cell receptor (beta chain) derives from a study of chemoradiotherapy in HPV16-positive cancers. As for this clone: The antigen remains undetermined.

V dropped 2 bases and J dropped 10; count of bases not matched to a gene: 1. Germline assignment: CDR1 MNHEY and CDR2 SVGAGI. The CDR3 runs 13 residues. Samples were taken several times over chemoradiotherapy. Repertoires were generated with immunoSEQ multiplex PCR, while TCRdb's copy carries only in-frame clones and drops some. The repertoire holds tens of thousands of clones, more than 80% seen once, with over 20% in the top ten. Study-wide results and limits: During treatment, candidate HPV-specific clones and E7-related motifs expanded in tumor. Better recurrence-free survival went with HPV-responsive T-cell expansion in HPV16-positive patients.

The source of this sequence is a human donor with HPV-associated anogenital cancer. The sample in question was blood, obtained from a patient who underwent chemoradiotherapy. This chain connects TRBV6-5 to TRBJ2-1, with 11 bases that match TRBD2. The CDR3 DNA reads TGTGCCAGCAGTTACGGGACTAGCGGCGAGCAGTTCTTC. Protein sequence: CASSYGTSGEQFF.